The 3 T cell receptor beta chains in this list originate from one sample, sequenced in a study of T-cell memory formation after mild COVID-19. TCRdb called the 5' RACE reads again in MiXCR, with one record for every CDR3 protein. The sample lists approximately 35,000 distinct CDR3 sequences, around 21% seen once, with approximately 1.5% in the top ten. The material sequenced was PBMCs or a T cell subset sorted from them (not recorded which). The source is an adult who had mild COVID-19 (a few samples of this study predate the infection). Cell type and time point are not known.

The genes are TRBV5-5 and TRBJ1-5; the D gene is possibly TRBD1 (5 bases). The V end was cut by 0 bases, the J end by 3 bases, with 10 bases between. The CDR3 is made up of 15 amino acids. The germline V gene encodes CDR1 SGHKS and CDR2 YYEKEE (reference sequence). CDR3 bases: TGTGCCAGCAGCTTGGAGGCAGGGAACAATCAGCCCCAGCATTTT. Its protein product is CASSLEAGNNQPQHF.

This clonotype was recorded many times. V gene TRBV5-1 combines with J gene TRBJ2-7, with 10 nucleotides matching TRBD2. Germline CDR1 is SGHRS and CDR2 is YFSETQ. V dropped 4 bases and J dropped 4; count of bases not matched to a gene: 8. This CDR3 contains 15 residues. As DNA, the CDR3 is TGCGCCAGCAGCAGGGGAGGACTAGCGGCGTACGAGCAGTACTTC. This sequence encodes CASSRGGLAAYEQYF.

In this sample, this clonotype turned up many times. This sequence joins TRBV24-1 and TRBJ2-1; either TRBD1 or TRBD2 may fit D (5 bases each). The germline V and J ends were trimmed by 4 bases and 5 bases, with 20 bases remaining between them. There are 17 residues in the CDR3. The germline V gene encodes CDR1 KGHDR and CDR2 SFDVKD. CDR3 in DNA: TGTGCCACCAGTGACCCGGCGGGTAATTGGGGCGACAATGAGCAGTTCTTC. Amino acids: CATSDPAGNWGDNEQFF.